Below are 3 T cell receptor beta chains sequenced from a single sample in a study of blood T cell repertoires in COVID-19. Measured with immunoSEQ multiplex PCR; TCRdb has only the in-frame clones, and not every one. Of 75,000 to 100,000 clones listed, around 87% are singletons. Sequencing input: peripheral blood. The receptors shown here come from a human donor with acute or convalescent COVID-19. The donor label of this sample is uncertain.

The chain is built from TRBV7-9 and TRBJ1-1; weak D call: TRBD1 (5 bases). The CDR3 consists of 14 residues. Germline V gene sequence: CDR1 SEHNR, CDR2 FQNEAQ (reference sequence). V was shortened by 5 bases and J by 0 bases, with 10 bases between the two germline ends. As DNA, the CDR3 is TGTGCCAGCAGCCCGCAACAGGTGAACACTGAAGCTTTCTTT. This sequence encodes CASSPQQVNTEAFF.

The chain is built from TRBV6-5 and TRBJ2-5; a weak D match, TRBD2 (6 bases). The CDR3 has 15 amino acids. V lost 8 bases, J lost 5 bases, and 21 bases lay in between. CDR1 and CDR2 (germline): MNHEY, SVGAGI. The CDR3 DNA sequence: TGTGCCAGCTTTCGGGGAGGAGGGACGTCGGAGACCCAGTACTTC. This encodes CASFRGGGTSETQYF.

This chain links TRBV30 with TRBJ1-2, with unresolved D. In germline, CDR1 is GTSNPN, CDR2 SVGIG (reference sequence). The V end was cut by 4 bases, the J end by 7 bases, with 10 bases between. This CDR3 region has 11 residues. The DNA of the CDR3 is TGTGCCTGGAAGGGAGCTACTGGCTACACCTTC. Translation: CAWKGATGYTF.